The 11 T cell receptor beta chains reported below all come from one sample, sequenced in a study of blood T cell repertoires in COVID-19 (TCRdb year 2020). The library was made by the immunoSEQ multiplex PCR assay. The table comes from immuneACCESS by way of TCRdb, which keeps in-frame sequences with V and J called. Part of the clones is missing from these tables; in studies checked, under half for an unresolved V gene and the rest for unknown reasons. The sample includes about 350,000 clones, with almost 90% observed a single time. About 0.94% of the sample is in the top ten clones. Specimen: PBMCs or T cells enriched from blood (not recorded which). Source of these receptors: a woman aged 25 to 39 who had been exposed to COVID-19.

V usage is TRBV3-1 (or the pseudogene TRBV3-2) and J usage is TRBJ2-1; 7 bases line up with TRBD2. Germline V gene sequence: CDR1 LGHDT, CDR2 YNNKEL (reference sequence). CDR3 length: 13 residues. Germline trimming cut 4 bases from V and 10 bases from J; bases unmatched to any gene: 7. CDR3 DNA sequence: TGTGCCAGCAGCCTTTATGCGGGGGACGAGCAGTTCTTC. Amino acid sequence: CASSLYAGDEQFF.

CDR3 residues: CATSTGSVNEQFF. The CDR3 bases are TGTGCCACCTCGACAGGGTCGGTCAATGAGCAGTTCTTC. This sequence joins TRBV2 and TRBJ2-1; 7 bases match TRBD1. With V trimmed by 10 bases and J by 6 bases, 9 bases remained unmatched. The V gene's germline CDR1 is SNHLY and CDR2 FYNNEI. This CDR3 contains 13 residues.

The CDR3 region is CASSLAGDREQFF. In DNA, the CDR3 is TGCGCCAGCAGCTTGGCCGGGGACAGGGAGCAGTTCTTC. This rearrangement joins TRBV5-1 to TRBJ2-1; 8 bases agree with TRBD1. The CDR3 loop spans 13 amino acids. Germline assignment: CDR1 SGHRS and CDR2 YFSETQ. Trimming at V came to 0 bases and at J to 10 bases, leaving 3 bases not matched to a gene.

The chain links TRBV5-4 to TRBJ2-1; tentatively, D is TRBD1 (6 bases). Germline-derived CDR1 and CDR2 are SGHNT and YYREEE (reference sequence). The CDR3 spans 16 residues. V was shortened by 4 bases and J by 8 bases, with 22 bases between the two germline ends. CDR3 nucleotides: TGTGCCAGCAGCGGACGAGGGGGAATGGGTTACGATGAGCAGTTCTTC. Residues: CASSGRGGMGYDEQFF.

This clone was seen more than once but under ten times. The chain joins TRBV7-8 to TRBJ2-7, with a weak D call TRBD2 (5 bases). Trimming cost V 5 bases and J 0 bases, with 17 bases left between them. The CDR3 runs 16 residues. Per germline, CDR1 SGHVS and CDR2 FQNEAQ. This CDR3 is CASSAQYLGSSYEQYF. The DNA for the CDR3 is TGTGCCAGCAGCGCCCAATACCTAGGGAGCTCCTACGAGCAGTACTTC.

The chain links TRBV5-6 to TRBJ2-5, with D unresolved. The length of the CDR3 is 14 residues. The V gene lost 4 bases and the J gene lost 9 bases, with 19 bases spanning the gap. The germline V gene has CDR1 SGHDT and CDR2 YYEEEE. This chain's CDR3 is CASSRTGRPQAQYF. The CDR3 DNA follows: TGTGCCAGCAGCCGTACCGGTCGGCCCCAGGCCCAGTACTTC.

The rearrangement links TRBV6-4 to TRBJ2-2, with 7 bases aligning to TRBD2. The J segment lost 1 base and the V segment lost 0 bases, leaving 2 bases of the junction unmatched. CDR1 is MRHNA and CDR2 is SNTAGT in the germline V gene. The CDR3 is 16 amino acids. The CDR3 region has the DNA TGTGCCAGCAGTGACTCCGGGGGGAAGAACACCGGGGAGCTGTTTTTT. Translating it yields CASSDSGGKNTGELFF.

This rearrangement joins TRBV28 to TRBJ1-2, with D unclear. The CDR3 runs 13 residues. CDR1 and CDR2 (germline): MDHEN, SYDVKM. Deletions cut 2 bases from V and 2 bases from J, with 6 bases between. The CDR3 DNA is TGTGCCAGCAGTTTAGCAGCGAACTATGGCTACACCTTC. This translates into CASSLAANYGYTF.

The chain joins TRBV28 to TRBJ2-5; 7 nucleotides align to TRBD1. This CDR3 region has 18 residues. The V gene's germline CDR1 is MDHEN and CDR2 SYDVKM. Losses at the gene ends were 2 bases for V and 1 base for J; bases not matched to a gene: 13. CDR3 sequence (DNA): TGTGCCAGCAGTTTACTGGCCGGACAGGTGAGAGGCCAAGAGACCCAGTACTTC. As protein: CASSLLAGQVRGQETQYF. Using reference TRBV28 and TRBJ2-5 for the parts outside the CDR3, the full variable domain is DVKVTQSSRYLVKRTGEKVFLECVQDMDHENMFWYRQDPGLGLRLIYFSYDVKMKEKGDIPEGYSVSREKKERFSLILESASTNQTSMYLCASSLLAGQVRGQETQYFGPGTRLLVL.

This chain connects TRBV27 to TRBJ1-2, with 8 bases lining up with TRBD1. Losses at the gene ends were 4 bases for V and 8 bases for J; bases not matched to a gene: 9. The CDR3 extends over 14 amino acids. Germline CDR1 is MNHEY and CDR2 is SMNVEV (reference sequence). The CDR3 is CASSSTPRQGGYTF. The DNA for the CDR3 is TGTGCCAGCAGTTCCACCCCTCGACAGGGGGGCTACACCTTC.

This clone has only a few counts. The chain joins TRBV2 to TRBJ1-1; 10 bases map to TRBD1. V gave up 7 bases and J gave up 4 bases; unmatched junction bases: 3. CDR1 and CDR2 from the germline V gene are SNHLY and FYNNEI. The CDR3 has 13 residues. CDR3 in amino acids: CASIRDRGTEAFF. The CDR3 DNA sequence: TGTGCCAGCATCCGGGACAGGGGCACTGAAGCTTTCTTT.